The present TCR beta chain was sequenced within a study of CD4+ T cells in melanoma. This CDR3 has 11 residues. Germline lookup yields CDR1 MNHEY and CDR2 SVGAGI. V lost 8 bases and J 4 bases, leaving 7 bases between the germline ends. Some clones are missing from TCRdb's copy, which holds only in-frame ones; the method was immunoSEQ multiplex PCR. The repertoire holds about 21,000 clones, with roughly 73% as singletons. The TCR was taken from a human donor with melanoma. The rearrangement links TRBV6-5 to TRBJ2-3; D unresolved. This chain's CDR3 is CASGAPDTQYF. The CDR3 DNA sequence: TGTGCCAGCGGCGCACCAGATACGCAGTATTTT.